This T cell receptor (beta chain) was recorded in a study of T cells in Graves' hyperthyroidism and ophthalmopathy. The CDR3 has 15 residues. Germline assignment: CDR1 SGHAT and CDR2 FQNNGV. Trimming took 1 base from V and 2 from J, leaving 9 bases between them. In this sample, this clonotype turned up many times. Its antigen remains unidentified. The TCR beta CDR3 regions underwent amplification using RNA transcripts as the source. The HTBI primer set served for first-round RT-PCR of the TCR CDR3. TCRdb fed the multiplex PCR reads into MiXCR, producing one record per CDR3 protein. The data contain about 640,000 distinct CDR3 sequences, roughly 20% of them singletons. PBMCs came from about 10 ml fresh peripheral blood. Whole-study findings and limits: Model predictions of ophthalmopathy came a median around 6.5 months before onset.

J is TRBJ2-1 and V is TRBV11-2; no clear D. The receptor's source is a man aged 30-40 years with Graves' ophthalmopathy. The sample was blood. The CDR3 protein is CASSLAASPYNEQFF. CDR3 sequence (DNA): TGTGCCAGCAGCTTAGCGGCCTCCCCCTACAATGAGCAGTTCTTC.